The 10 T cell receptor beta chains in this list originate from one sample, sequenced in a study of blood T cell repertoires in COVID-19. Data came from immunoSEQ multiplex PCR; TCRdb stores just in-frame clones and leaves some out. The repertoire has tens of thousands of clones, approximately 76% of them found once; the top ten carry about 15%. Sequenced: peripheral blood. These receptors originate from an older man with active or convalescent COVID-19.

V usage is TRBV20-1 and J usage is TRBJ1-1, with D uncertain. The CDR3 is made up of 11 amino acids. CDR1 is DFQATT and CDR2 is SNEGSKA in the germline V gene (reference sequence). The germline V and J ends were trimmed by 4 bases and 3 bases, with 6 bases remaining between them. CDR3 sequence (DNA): TGCAGTGCTATAATTTACACTGAAGCTTTCTTT. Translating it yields CSAIIYTEAFF.

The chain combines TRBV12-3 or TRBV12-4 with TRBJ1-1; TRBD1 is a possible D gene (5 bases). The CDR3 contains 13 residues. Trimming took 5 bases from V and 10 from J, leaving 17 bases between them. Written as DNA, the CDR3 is TGTGCCAGCAGTGGAGGGGTTTTCATGGTAGCTTTCTTT. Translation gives CASSGGVFMVAFF.

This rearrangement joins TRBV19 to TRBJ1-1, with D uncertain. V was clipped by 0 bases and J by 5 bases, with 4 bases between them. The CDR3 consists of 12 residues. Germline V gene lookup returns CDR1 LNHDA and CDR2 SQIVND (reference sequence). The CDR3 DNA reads TGTGCCAGTAGTATAGATTATACTGAAGCTTTCTTT. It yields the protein CASSIDYTEAFF.

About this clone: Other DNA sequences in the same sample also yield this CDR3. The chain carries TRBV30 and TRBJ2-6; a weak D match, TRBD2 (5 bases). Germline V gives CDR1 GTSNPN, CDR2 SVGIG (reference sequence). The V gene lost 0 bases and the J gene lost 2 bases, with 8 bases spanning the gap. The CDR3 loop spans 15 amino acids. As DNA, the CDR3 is TGTGCCTGGAGTGTACTAGGGCCTGGGGCCAACGTCCTGACTTTC. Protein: CAWSVLGPGANVLTF. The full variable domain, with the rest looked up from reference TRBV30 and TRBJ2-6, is SQTIHQWPATLVQPVGSPLSLECTVEGTSNPNLYWYRQAAGRGLQLLFYSVGIGQISSEVPQNLSASRPQDRQFILSSKKLLLSDSGFYLCAWSVLGPGANVLTFGAGSRLTVL.

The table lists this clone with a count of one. CDR3 loop: CASSKRTSHSYFFEKLFF. The CDR3 DNA sequence: TGTGCCAGCAGCAAAAGGACATCTCACTCTTACTTTTTCGAAAAACTGTTTTTT. This rearrangement joins TRBV21-1 to TRBJ1-4; the table's D call of TRBD1 was not tested on the DNA. TRBV21-1 is a pseudogene segment. The CDR3 runs 18 residues.

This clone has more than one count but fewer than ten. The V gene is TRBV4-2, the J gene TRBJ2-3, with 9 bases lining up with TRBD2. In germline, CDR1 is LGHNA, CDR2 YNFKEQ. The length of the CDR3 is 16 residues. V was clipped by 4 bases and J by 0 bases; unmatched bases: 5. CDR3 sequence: CASSLTSGASTDTQYF. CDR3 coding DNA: TGTGCCAGCAGCCTGACTAGCGGAGCTAGCACAGATACGCAGTATTTT.

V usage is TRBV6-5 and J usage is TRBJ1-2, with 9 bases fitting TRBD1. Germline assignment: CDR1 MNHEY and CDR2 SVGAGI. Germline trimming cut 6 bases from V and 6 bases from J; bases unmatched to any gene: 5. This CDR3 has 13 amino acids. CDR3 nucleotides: TGTGCCAGCAGCCCCCGGGACAGGGATGGCTACACCTTC. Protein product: CASSPRDRDGYTF.

Written as DNA, the CDR3 is TGTGCCTGGAGTACGGGACAGGGGGGAAACACCATATATTTT. Its translation is CAWSTGQGGNTIYF. This rearrangement joins TRBV30 to TRBJ1-3; 10 bases align to TRBD1. CDR1 is GTSNPN, CDR2 SVGIG, per germline (reference sequence). The length of the CDR3 is 14 residues. With V trimmed by 2 bases and J by 4 bases, 2 bases remained unmatched.

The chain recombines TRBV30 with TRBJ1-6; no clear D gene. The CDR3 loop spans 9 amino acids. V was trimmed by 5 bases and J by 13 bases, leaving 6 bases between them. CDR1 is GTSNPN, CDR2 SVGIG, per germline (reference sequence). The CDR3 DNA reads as TGTGCCTGGGGATCGCCCCTCCACTTT. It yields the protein CAWGSPLHF.

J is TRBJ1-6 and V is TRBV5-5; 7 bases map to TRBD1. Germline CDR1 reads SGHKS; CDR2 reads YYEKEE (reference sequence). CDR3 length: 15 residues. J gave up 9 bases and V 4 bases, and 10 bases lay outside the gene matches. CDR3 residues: CASSPRQGESSPLHF. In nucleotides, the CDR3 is TGTGCCAGCAGCCCCCGACAGGGTGAAAGTTCACCCCTCCACTTT.